This T cell receptor (beta chain) was documented in a study of type 1 regulatory T cells. Study in general: This in vitro CD4 product, T-allo10, is enriched for Tr1 cells and alloantigen-specific. Study-wide results and caveats: Compared with non-Tr1 cells, Tr1 cells showed a narrower TCR repertoire.

Each CDR3 protein gets one entry after TCRdb re-called the reads with MiXCR. The profile shows about 62,000 distinct CDR3 sequences, approximately 60% of them singletons. As concerns this clonotype: What it binds is unknown.

This clonotype was obtained from a human donor in good health. Source material: cultured non-Tr1 T cells, either the whole culture or a sorted T cell fraction (not recorded which).

CDR3 in DNA: TGTGCCAGCAGCCGGGTTGGGAATGAGCAGTTCTTC. Translated, it gives CASSRVGNEQFF. V is TRBV3-1 and J is TRBJ2-1; no firm D call. Germline V lookup: CDR1 LGHDT, CDR2 YNNKEL (reference sequence). The CDR3 loop spans 12 amino acids. Trimming removed 4 bases at V and 7 bases at J, with 8 bases between.